This T cell receptor (beta chain) comes out of a study of CD4 T cells in relation to SARS-CoV-2 and coronaviruses. Study-level results: This crossreactivity analysis covered spike protein alone, no other viral proteins. Samples before the pandemic and after infection were not matched within any donor.

On this clone: What it binds is unknown.

The protocol was immunoSEQ multiplex PCR, while the TCRdb copy is restricted to in-frame clones and leaves out a portion. The sample comprises 20,000 to 30,000 clones, just under 75% of which are singletons, and 20% to 25% rests with the top ten. Unexposed donor CD4+ T cells date from about 2011-2018, before the COVID-19 pandemic. CD4+ T cells were isolated from the cells after more than nine days of culture. As cell numbers allowed, unexposed-donor CD4+ T cells faced SARS-CoV-2 S/N and four cold-coronavirus spikes. Two million PBMCs per well were cultured with about 9.4 IU/ml IL-2. The CDR3 spans 15 residues. V trimming: 6 bases; J trimming: 2 bases; junction bases outside the gene matches: 8. The germline CDR1 and CDR2 sequences are LNHDA and SQIVND (reference sequence).

Sample: CD4+ T cells from PBMCs, cultured in vitro. The chain uses TRBV19 and TRBJ2-3; 7 nucleotides line up with TRBD1. This receptor was obtained from a human donor in good health. The CDR3 loop is CASRTRGLATDTQYF. CDR3 sequence (DNA): TGTGCCAGTAGGACGAGGGGGCTGGCCACAGATACGCAGTATTTT. Based on the CDR3 plus reference TRBV19 and TRBJ2-3, the full variable domain is DGGITQSPKYLFRKEGQNVTLSCEQNLNHDAMYWYRQDPGQGLRLIYYSQIVNDFQKGDIAEGYSVSREKKESFPLTVTSAQKNPTAFYLCASRTRGLATDTQYFGPGTRLTVL.